This T cell receptor beta chain was obtained from a study of T cells in Graves' hyperthyroidism and ophthalmopathy. Stable Graves' hyperthyroidism denoted no ophthalmopathy progression over 18 months. V lost 2 bases, J lost 0 bases, and 11 bases stayed unmatched. This CDR3 has 20 amino acids. The germline gives CDR1 KGHDR, CDR2 SFDVKD. Amplified regions were TCR beta CDR3 sequences from RNA transcripts. HTBI primers were employed in a first-round RT-PCR of the TCR CDR3. MiXCR, run by TCRdb on the multiplex PCR reads, gives a single entry per CDR3 protein. Of approximately 560,000 distinct CDR3 sequences in the sample, about 43% were seen once.

Sequenced material: peripheral blood or thyroid tissue (not recorded which). The genes are TRBV24-1 and TRBJ2-7; TRBD2 aligns across 14 bases. This receptor was taken from a woman aged 18-29 years with Graves' hyperthyroidism. Here the CDR3 DNA reads TGTGCCACCAGTGATTCCCAGGGGACTAGCGGGAGATCTCGCTCCTACGAGCAGTACTTC. The encoded protein is CATSDSQGTSGRSRSYEQYF.